The 18 T cell receptor beta chains presented below share a single source sample, sequenced in a study of PD-L1 blockade in urothelial cancer. Data came from immunoSEQ multiplex PCR; TCRdb stores just in-frame clones and leaves some out. The sample yields 30,000 to 40,000 clones, about nine tenths seen once. The sample's time point: pretreatment peripheral blood. Source: PBMCs, taken around atezolizumab (anti-PD-L1) treatment. The receptors stem from an older woman with urothelial cancer.

The rearrangement links TRBV6-1 to TRBJ1-2, with TRBD1 as a possible D gene (6 bases). Germline V gene data show CDR1 as MNHNS and CDR2 as SASEGT. The length of the CDR3 is 16 residues. V was clipped by 0 bases and J by 4 bases, with 15 bases between them. The CDR3 coding sequence is TGTGCCAGCAGTGAAGCAACTACTACAGGGACCTATGGCTACACCTTC. Its protein product is CASSEATTTGTYGYTF.

J is TRBJ2-6 and V is TRBV27, with D maybe TRBD2 (6 bases). The germline V gene has CDR1 MNHEY and CDR2 SMNVEV (reference sequence). The CDR3 spans 18 residues. V lost 3 bases to trimming and J lost 0 bases, with 15 bases between them. CDR3 loop: CASSLLGGMGSGANVLTF. The CDR3 nucleotides are TGTGCCAGCAGTTTGCTCGGGGGAATGGGCTCTGGGGCCAACGTCCTGACTTTC.

The chain employs TRBV28 and TRBJ1-2; TRBD1 agrees at 8 bases. J gave up 4 bases and V 2 bases, and 3 bases lay outside the gene matches. Germline V gene data show CDR1 as MDHEN and CDR2 as SYDVKM. CDR3 length: 14 amino acids. The CDR3 here is CASSLTDRGYGYTF. The CDR3 bases are TGTGCCAGCAGTTTAACCGACAGGGGCTATGGCTACACCTTC.

V gene TRBV11-2 combines with J gene TRBJ1-2; TRBD1 matches 7 bases. The J segment lost 7 bases and the V segment lost 5 bases, leaving 7 bases of the junction unmatched. The CDR3 is made up of 13 amino acids. From germline, CDR1 is SGHAT and CDR2 FQNNGV. The CDR3 nucleotides are TGTGCCAGCAGCGCTGAGGGGGCTGGTGGCTACACCTTC. Its translation is CASSAEGAGGYTF.

The chain couples TRBV5-1 to TRBJ2-7; D unresolved. The CDR3 runs 15 residues. Trimming removed 1 base from V and 4 bases from J, with 15 bases in between. CDR1 is SGHRS, CDR2 YFSETQ, per germline. The DNA for the CDR3 is TGCGCCAGCAGCTTGTCTGTCGGTTCCGGGTACGAGCAGTACTTC. It specifies CASSLSVGSGYEQYF.

The gene calls are TRBV7-2 and TRBJ2-5; D ambiguous. This CDR3 region has 14 residues. Per the germline V gene, CDR1 is SGHTA and CDR2 is FQGNSA. Trimming took 2 bases from V and 4 from J, leaving 11 bases between them. The DNA for the CDR3 is TGTGCCAGCAGCTTATTGTTAGGCGGAGAGACCCAGTACTTC. Residues: CASSLLLGGETQYF.

The chain employs TRBV7-9 and TRBJ2-5, with a possible D match to TRBD1 (6 bases). The CDR3 contains 13 residues. The V end lost 7 bases, the J end lost 5 bases, and 14 bases lay between the germline ends. CDR1 SEHNR and CDR2 FQNEAQ come from the germline V gene (reference sequence). The CDR3, as DNA: TGTGCCAGCAACGTTGGGGGCCAGGAGACCCAGTACTTC. This translates into CASNVGGQETQYF.

The V call is TRBV28, the J call TRBJ1-4, with D possibly matching TRBD1 (5 bases). CDR1 is MDHEN and CDR2 is SYDVKM in the germline V gene. The CDR3 sequence is 16 residues long. V gave up 5 bases and J gave up 0 bases, with 13 bases separating them. The CDR3 nucleotides are TGTGCCAGCAGTAATCCGGACATTGCAACTAATGAAAAACTGTTTTTT. Amino acids: CASSNPDIATNEKLFF.

This chain joins TRBV6-6 and TRBJ1-5, with TRBD1 identical over 7 bases. The CDR3 extends over 14 amino acids. V gave up 6 bases and J gave up 9 bases; unmatched junction bases: 11. The germline CDR1 and CDR2 sequences are MNHNY and SVGAGI (reference sequence). The CDR3 loop is CASRGTAPGGPQHF. The CDR3 DNA reads as TGTGCCAGCAGGGGGACAGCACCTGGGGGGCCCCAGCATTTT.

This rearrangement joins TRBV28 to TRBJ2-5; the match to TRBD1 covers 7 bases. V was pared by 0 bases and J by 2 bases, with 3 bases of the junction left unmatched. The length of the CDR3 is 15 residues. Germline V CDR1 and CDR2: MDHEN, SYDVKM. CDR3 DNA sequence: TGTGCCAGCAGTTTATGGTCGACAGGGCAAGAGACCCAGTACTTC. Protein sequence: CASSLWSTGQETQYF.

The chain uses TRBV5-1 and TRBJ2-1, with TRBD2 matching over 11 bases. The J segment lost 4 bases and the V segment lost 3 bases, leaving 3 bases of the junction unmatched. Germline V gene lookup returns CDR1 SGHRS and CDR2 YFSETQ. This CDR3 is built from 15 residues. CDR3 region: CASSSGTSGYNEQFF. The DNA of the CDR3 is TGCGCCAGCAGCTCCGGGACTAGCGGATACAATGAGCAGTTCTTC. Drawing the rest from reference TRBV5-1 and TRBJ2-1, the complete variable domain is KAGVTQTPRYLIKTRGQQVTLSCSPISGHRSVSWYQQTPGQGLQFLFEYFSETQRNKGNFPGRFSGRQFSNSRSEMNVSTLELGDSALYLCASSSGTSGYNEQFFGPGTRLTVL.

V and J are TRBV7-3 and TRBJ2-6; a weak D match, TRBD1 (6 bases). V was clipped by 3 bases and J by 2 bases, with 11 bases between them. Germline CDR1 SGHTA, CDR2 FQGTGA. The CDR3 runs 16 residues. This chain's CDR3 is CASSFMGAPGANVLTF. In nucleotides, the CDR3 is TGTGCCAGCAGCTTTATGGGGGCGCCTGGGGCCAACGTCCTGACTTTC. The variable domain in full, completed from reference TRBV7-3 and TRBJ2-6, reads GAGVSQTPSNKVTEKGKYVELRCDPISGHTALYWYRQSLGQGPEFLIYFQGTGAADDSGLPNDRFFAVRPEGSVSTLKIQRTERGDSAVYLCASSFMGAPGANVLTFGAGSRLTVL.

The rearrangement links TRBV28 to TRBJ1-4, with D uncertain. The V gene's germline CDR1 is MDHEN and CDR2 SYDVKM. The CDR3 has 18 residues. The V end was cut by 7 bases, the J end by 0 bases, with 21 bases between. The CDR3 nucleotides are TGTGCCAGCACCGAACACAAGGGAGGGCGCACAACTAATGAAAAACTGTTTTTT. Translating it yields CASTEHKGGRTTNEKLFF.

This chain links TRBV6-5 with TRBJ2-7; 11 positions agree with TRBD2. The length of the CDR3 is 16 residues. V lost 0 bases to trimming and J lost 2 bases; unmatched junction nucleotides: 3. Per germline, CDR1 MNHEY and CDR2 SVGAGI. CDR3 DNA: TGTGCCAGCAGTTACTCTAGCGGGAGGGCCGCCTACGAGCAGTACTTC. This gives the protein CASSYSSGRAAYEQYF.

This chain joins TRBV6-5 and TRBJ1-2; 11 bases fit TRBD1. The CDR3 has 15 amino acids. With 5 bases clipped from V and 2 bases from J, the junction kept 4 bases outside the gene matches. The germline V gene encodes CDR1 MNHEY and CDR2 SVGAGI. CDR3 in amino acids: CASSMGTGGNYGYTF. The DNA for the CDR3 is TGTGCCAGCAGTATGGGGACAGGGGGGAACTATGGCTACACCTTC.

V usage is TRBV25-1 and J usage is TRBJ2-3; 14 nucleotides match TRBD2. The CDR3 covers 17 residues. Unmatched junction bases numbered 8, after V lost 4 bases and J lost 5 bases. Germline assignment: CDR1 MGHDK and CDR2 SYGVNS. CDR3: CASSAQGLAGDLDTQYF. Here the CDR3 DNA reads TGTGCCAGCAGTGCCCAGGGACTAGCGGGAGATTTAGATACGCAGTATTTT.

The CDR3 DNA follows: TGTGCCAGCAGCCTCGACAGGGGGCGTGAAAAACTGTTTTTT. This sequence encodes CASSLDRGREKLFF. The rearrangement links TRBV5-6 to TRBJ1-4; the match to TRBD1 covers 10 bases. The junction had 4 bases not matched to a gene; V was cut back by 4 bases and J by 7 bases. Germline V lookup: CDR1 SGHDT, CDR2 YYEEEE. This CDR3 has 14 residues.

This sequence joins TRBV6-5 and TRBJ1-2; D is unresolved. Germline assignment: CDR1 MNHEY and CDR2 SVGAGI. V lost 0 bases, J lost 5 bases, and 16 bases lay in between. The CDR3 consists of 16 residues. The CDR3 region has the DNA TGTGCCAGCAGTTACTCGATGGCAGGTCCACGATATGGCTACACCTTC. Its translation: CASSYSMAGPRYGYTF.